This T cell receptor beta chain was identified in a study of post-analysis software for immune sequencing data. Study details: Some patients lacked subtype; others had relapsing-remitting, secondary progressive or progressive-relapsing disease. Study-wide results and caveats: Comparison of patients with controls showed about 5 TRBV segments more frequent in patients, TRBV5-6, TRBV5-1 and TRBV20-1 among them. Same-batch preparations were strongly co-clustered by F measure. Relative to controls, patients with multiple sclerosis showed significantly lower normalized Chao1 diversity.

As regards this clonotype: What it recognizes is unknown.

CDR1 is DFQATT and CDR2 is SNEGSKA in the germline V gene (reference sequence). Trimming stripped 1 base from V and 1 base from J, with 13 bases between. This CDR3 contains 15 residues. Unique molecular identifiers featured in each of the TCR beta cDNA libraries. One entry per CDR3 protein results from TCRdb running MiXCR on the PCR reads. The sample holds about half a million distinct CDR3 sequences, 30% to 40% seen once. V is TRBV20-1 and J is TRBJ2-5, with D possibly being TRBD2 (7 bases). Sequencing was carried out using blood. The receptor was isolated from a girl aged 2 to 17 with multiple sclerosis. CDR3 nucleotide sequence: TGCAGTGCTAGAGTGCCCGGGGGGCTCCAAGAGACCCAGTACTTC. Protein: CSARVPGGLQETQYF.